This TCR beta chain was sequenced in a study of blood T cell repertoires in COVID-19. Overall study: Acute-phase and convalescent COVID-19 samples originated in the United States, Italy and Spain.

Trimming took off 0 bases at V and 8 bases at J, with 17 bases between the two ends. This CDR3 comprises 16 residues. Assay: immunoSEQ multiplex PCR; the TCRdb copy retains only in-frame clones and omits some. This table has approximately 110,000 clones, 75% to 90% appearing once. The gene calls are TRBV23-1 and TRBJ2-1; D perhaps matches TRBD1 (5 bases). TRBV23-1 is an open reading frame, and its role is uncertain. Specimen: peripheral blood. This receptor was taken from a woman aged 50 to 60 with acute or convalescent COVID-19. CDR3 DNA: TGCGCCAGCAGTCAATCGGAATCCAGGGATGACGATGAGCAGTTCTTC. Translation: CASSQSESRDDDEQFF.